These 13 T cell receptor beta chains originate from one sample sequenced in a study of OX40 agonist ivuxolimab in advanced cancers. Preparation of the library involved the immunoSEQ multiplex PCR assay. Entries here come from immuneACCESS through TCRdb and include only in-frame sequences with V and J called. Some clones fail to appear in such tables; in the studies checked, an unresolved V gene covers under half of the shortfall, and the cause of the remainder is unknown. The sample has 60,000 to 90,000 clones on record, under 85% of them singletons. The ten biggest clones cover about 0.4% of the sample. Sample: CD4+ or CD8+ T cells sorted from blood, taken in a trial of the OX40 agonist ivuxolimab. These receptor sequences come from an adult with an advanced solid tumor such as melanoma, head and neck, liver or kidney cancer.

CDR3 region: CASSTKGPHGYTF. The CDR3 coding sequence is TGTGCCAGCAGTACAAAAGGACCCCATGGCTACACCTTC. The chain has TRBV2 and TRBJ1-2; D not resolved. From germline, CDR1 is SNHLY and CDR2 FYNNEI. This CDR3 has 13 residues. V gave up 5 bases and J gave up 6 bases, with 13 bases separating them.

V gene TRBV5-1 combines with J gene TRBJ2-2, with 8 bases fitting TRBD1. The CDR3 loop spans 16 amino acids. Trimming at V came to 1 base and at J to 4 bases, leaving 6 bases not matched to a gene. CDR1 and CDR2 from the germline V gene are SGHRS and YFSETQ. The CDR3 spells CASSLTQGAVTGELFF. As DNA, the CDR3 is TGCGCCAGCAGCTTGACTCAGGGGGCGGTCACCGGGGAGCTGTTTTTT. The complete variable domain, with remaining parts taken from reference TRBV5-1 and TRBJ2-2, reads KAGVTQTPRYLIKTRGQQVTLSCSPISGHRSVSWYQQTPGQGLQFLFEYFSETQRNKGNFPGRFSGRQFSNSRSEMNVSTLELGDSALYLCASSLTQGAVTGELFFGEGSRLTVL.

The J gene is TRBJ1-2, the V gene TRBV7-9; TRBD1 matches at 8 bases. Germline V gene sequence: CDR1 SEHNR, CDR2 FQNEAQ (reference sequence). CDR3 length: 13 residues. The V segment lost 5 bases and the J segment 12 bases; nucleotides outside the gene matches: 11. The CDR3 DNA follows: TGTGCCAGCAGCAATCGACAGGGGCGACGAAACACCTTC. It specifies CASSNRQGRRNTF.

The chain has TRBV9 and TRBJ2-2, with 10 bases lining up with TRBD1. The CDR3 loop spans 16 amino acids. The germline gives CDR1 SGDLS, CDR2 YYNGEE. The V and J ends lost 4 bases and 1 base, in that order; junction bases with no gene match: 4. As DNA, the CDR3 is TGTGCCAGCAGCTCAGGGACAGGGGTGAACACCGGGGAGCTGTTTTTT. It codes for CASSSGTGVNTGELFF.

The CDR3 region has the DNA TGTGCCAGCAGTAAACCAAATGACACCTCTGGAAACACCATATATTTT. The encoded protein is CASSKPNDTSGNTIYF. The J gene is TRBJ1-3, the V gene TRBV6-4; D is unclear. There are 16 residues in the CDR3. V was trimmed by 5 bases and J by 0 bases, leaving 14 bases between them. The germline CDR1 and CDR2 sequences are MRHNA and SNTAGT.

V is TRBV15 and J is TRBJ2-4; D perhaps matches TRBD2 (5 bases). Per germline, CDR1 LNHNV and CDR2 YYDKDF (reference sequence). The CDR3 loop spans 17 amino acids. With 1 base removed from V and 3 bases from J, the gap between germline ends came to 16 bases. CDR3 residues: CATSRVWASGVKNIQYF. The CDR3 coding sequence is TGTGCCACCAGCAGAGTCTGGGCCAGCGGTGTCAAAAACATTCAGTACTTC.

The chain carries TRBV29-1 and TRBJ1-4; D not resolved. Germline CDR1 and CDR2: SQVTM and ANQGSEA. The ends were cut back, 5 bases at V and 5 bases at J, with 12 bases in the middle. The CDR3 length is 13 residues. CDR3 in DNA: TGCAGCGTTTCCCGGGTCTCGAATGAAAAACTGTTTTTT. It is translated as CSVSRVSNEKLFF.

This sequence joins TRBV9 and TRBJ2-5; tentatively, D is TRBD1 (5 bases). This CDR3 is 14 amino acids long. Trimming pared 0 bases from V and 7 bases from J, leaving 13 bases between. Germline CDR1 is SGDLS and CDR2 is YYNGEE. CDR3 in DNA: TGTGCCAGCAGCGTAGATCTGGGGCAAAGGACCCAGTACTTC. This sequence encodes CASSVDLGQRTQYF.

The chain carries TRBV2 and TRBJ2-1, with 7 bases identical to TRBD1. Germline-derived CDR1 and CDR2 are SNHLY and FYNNEI. J was trimmed by 7 bases and V by 4 bases; bases with no gene match: 7. The CDR3 loop spans 14 amino acids. The CDR3 DNA sequence: TGTGCCAGCAGTGTCCAGGGGGTAAGGAATGAGCAGTTCTTC. Its protein is CASSVQGVRNEQFF.

The rearrangement links TRBV5-5 to TRBJ1-2; D is unresolved. This CDR3 region has 14 residues. Germline CDR1 reads SGHKS; CDR2 reads YYEKEE (reference sequence). Between the trimmed V and J ends, which lost 0 bases and 7 bases, there was a span of 13 bases. Written as DNA, the CDR3 is TGTGCCAGCAGCTTGGACCCGGCAAGGAGTGGCTACACCTTC. Protein sequence: CASSLDPARSGYTF. Combining the CDR3 with reference TRBV5-5 and TRBJ1-2 gives the whole variable domain DAGVTQSPTHLIKTRGQQVTLRCSPISGHKSVSWYQQVLGQGPQFIFQYYEKEERGRGNFPDRFSARQFPNYSSELNVNALLLGDSALYLCASSLDPARSGYTFGSGTRLTVV.

This clone appeared a few times. J is TRBJ2-2 and V is TRBV9; 12 nucleotides agree with TRBD2. The CDR3 totals 19 residues. After removal of 3 bases from V and 2 bases from J, the junction contained 11 bases not matched to a gene. Germline V CDR1 and CDR2: SGDLS, YYNGEE. The CDR3 here is CASSALLAGGLGNTGELFF. CDR3 DNA: TGTGCCAGCAGCGCACTACTAGCGGGGGGATTGGGAAACACCGGGGAGCTGTTTTTT. The entire variable domain, with the rest obtained from reference TRBV9 and TRBJ2-2, is as follows: DSGVTQTPKHLITATGQRVTLRCSPRSGDLSVYWYQQSLDQGLQFLIQYYNGEERAKGNILERFSAQQFPDLHSELNLSSLELGDSALYFCASSALLAGGLGNTGELFFGEGSRLTVL.

This clone occurred a few times. The chain joins TRBV18 to TRBJ2-3; the D call may be TRBD1 or TRBD2 (5 bases each). CDR3 size: 16 residues. With 0 bases removed from V and 0 bases from J, the gap between germline ends came to 10 bases. Germline CDR1 KGHSH, CDR2 LQKENI. The CDR3 spells CASSPPGWDSTDTQYF. The CDR3 nucleotides are TGTGCCAGCTCACCACCGGGGTGGGACAGCACAGATACGCAGTATTTT.

This rearrangement joins TRBV11-2 to TRBJ2-7; D may match TRBD1 or TRBD2 (7 bases each). The CDR3 loop spans 15 amino acids. From germline, CDR1 is SGHAT and CDR2 FQNNGV. Trimming shortened V by 4 bases and J by 4 bases, and 17 bases separated the two germline ends. This CDR3 reads CASSSSSGGGYEQYF. In DNA form, the CDR3 reads TGTGCCAGCAGCTCCTCTTCAGGGGGGGGATACGAGCAGTACTTC.